The subject of this entry is one TCR beta chain. Trimming took off 3 bases at V and 6 bases at J, with 5 bases between the two ends. CDR1 is WNHNN, CDR2 SYGVQD, per germline (reference sequence). This CDR3 is built from 12 residues. The data stem from a study of blood T cell repertoires in COVID-19. TCRdb's copy holds only in-frame clones and misses some; the assay was immunoSEQ multiplex PCR. The table shows roughly 340,000 clones, with around nine tenths occurring only once. This sequence originates from a young woman who had recovered from COVID-19. The chain links TRBV10-1 to TRBJ2-2; D remains unclear. Sequencing was carried out using peripheral blood. This chain's CDR3 is CASSDLSGELFF. The CDR3 DNA sequence: TGCGCCAGCAGTGACCTTTCCGGGGAGCTGTTTTTT.